What follows are 21 T cell receptor beta chains derived from one specimen sequenced in a study of T cells in Graves' hyperthyroidism and ophthalmopathy. From RNA transcripts, TCR beta CDR3 regions were amplified. The primer set for the first-round RT-PCR of the TCR CDR3 was HTBI. TCRdb reprocessed the multiplex PCR reads with MiXCR, giving one entry per CDR3 protein. Among around 500,000 distinct CDR3 sequences listed, around 15% were seen once. What was sequenced was blood. These TCRs come from a woman aged 18-29 years with Graves' hyperthyroidism.

The V call is TRBV5-4, the J call TRBJ1-6; D remains ambiguous. Trimming cost V 4 bases and J 10 bases, with 24 bases left between them. The CDR3 spans 17 residues. Germline V CDR1 and CDR2: SGHNT, YYREEE (reference sequence). The CDR3 sequence is CASSPLPGRLTGSPLHF. The CDR3 DNA reads TGTGCCAGCAGCCCCCTGCCGGGCAGGCTCACCGGCTCACCCCTCCACTTT.

A few counts support this clonotype. The chain carries TRBV7-8 and TRBJ2-3; the D is unclear. The closer fit of TRBJ1-5 to the DNA end suggests the J call may be wrong. CDR1 and CDR2 from the germline V gene are SGHVS and FQNEAQ. CDR3 length: 13 amino acids. The CDR3 reads CASSLRREDTQHF. CDR3 DNA sequence: TGTGCCAGCAGCCTTCGTCGGGAAGATACGCAGCATTTT.

This clonotype was seen repeatedly, ten times or more. V gene TRBV5-1 combines with J gene TRBJ2-1, with 11 positions matching TRBD2. CDR3 length equals 16 residues. The J segment lost 6 bases and the V segment lost 4 bases, leaving 9 bases of the junction unmatched. The germline V gene has CDR1 SGHRS and CDR2 YFSETQ. The CDR3 is CASSGTGLAGGNEQFF. Here the CDR3 DNA reads TGCGCCAGCAGCGGAACGGGTCTAGCGGGAGGCAATGAGCAGTTCTTC.

Ten or more counts support this clonotype. V gene TRBV20-1 combines with J gene TRBJ2-5; 12 nucleotides line up with TRBD2. Germline V gene data show CDR1 as DFQATT and CDR2 as SNEGSKA (reference sequence). The CDR3 has 15 residues. Trimming took 3 bases from V and 4 from J; bases not matched to a gene: 6. The CDR3 region has the DNA TGCAGTGCTAGCCGGACTAGCGGGAACTCAGAGACCCAGTACTTC. Protein: CSASRTSGNSETQYF.

This rearrangement joins TRBV30 to TRBJ2-1; a possible D gene is TRBD2 (5 bases). Trimming removed 4 bases at V and 8 bases at J, with 12 bases between. Germline V gene lookup returns CDR1 GTSNPN and CDR2 SVGIG (reference sequence). The CDR3 length is 12 residues. CDR3 loop: CAWKRLVHEQFF. The DNA of the CDR3 is TGTGCCTGGAAGCGGTTAGTCCATGAGCAGTTCTTC.

Note on this clonotype: This may come from a read error, since a much larger clone is one base off. The V and J genes are TRBV19 and TRBJ2-2; D remains ambiguous. The length of the CDR3 is 14 residues. Germline CDR1 is LNHDA and CDR2 is SQIVND (reference sequence). Trimming shortened V by 6 bases and J by 6 bases, and 14 bases separated the two germline ends. CDR3 sequence (DNA): TGTGCCAGTAGCGACCCGGGCGACGCCGGGGAGCTGTTTTTT. Protein: CASSDPGDAGELFF. The full variable domain, in which reference TRBV19 and TRBJ2-2 provide the parts outside the CDR3, is DGGITQSPKYLFRKEGQNVTLSCEQNLNHDAMYWYRQDPGQGLRLIYYSQIVNDFQKGDIAEGYSVSREKKESFPLTVTSAQKNPTAFYLCASSDPGDAGELFFGEGSRLTVL.

This clonotype was picked up a small number of times. V gene TRBV19 combines with J gene TRBJ2-7, with 9 bases lining up with TRBD2. From germline, CDR1 is LNHDA and CDR2 SQIVND (reference sequence). V lost 3 bases and J lost 2; bases outside the gene matches: 8. The CDR3 consists of 16 residues. DNA of the CDR3: TGTGCCAGTAGTATTCACGGCGGGAGGGCCCCCTACGAGCAGTACTTC. Its protein product is CASSIHGGRAPYEQYF.

This clonotype was seen ten or more times. This chain connects TRBV29-1 to TRBJ2-7; 8 bases line up with TRBD2. CDR1 and CDR2 from the germline V gene are SQVTM and ANQGSEA. This CDR3 spans 14 amino acids. The V gene end was trimmed by 5 bases and the J gene end by 2 bases; junction bases not matched to a gene: 8. CDR3 in amino acids: CSVPLAGAPYEQYF. CDR3 nucleotide sequence: TGCAGCGTTCCCCTAGCGGGTGCGCCCTACGAGCAGTACTTC.

This sequence joins TRBV20-1 and TRBJ1-5; D might be TRBD1 (6 bases). Germline CDR1 and CDR2: DFQATT and SNEGSKA (reference sequence). The V and J ends lost 4 bases and 6 bases respectively, with 19 bases between them. The CDR3 totals 15 residues. This CDR3 reads CSATWGGDTSQPQHF. CDR3 sequence (DNA): TGCAGTGCTACCTGGGGGGGGGACACTTCTCAGCCCCAGCATTTT.

This clonotype has a handful of counts. The CDR3 coding sequence is TGCAGTCTCTGGGAGGGGCAAGCCAAAAACATTCAGTACTTC. Translated, it gives CSLWEGQAKNIQYF. The rearrangement joins TRBV20-1 to TRBJ2-4, with TRBD2 matching 7 bases. CDR1 is DFQATT, CDR2 SNEGSKA, per germline (reference sequence). V trimming: 8 bases; J trimming: 0 bases; junction bases outside the gene matches: 7. The length of the CDR3 is 14 residues.

This clonotype was detected ten times or more. The chain couples TRBV3-1 to TRBJ2-7, with 10 bases aligning to TRBD1. From germline, CDR1 is LGHDT and CDR2 YNNKEL (reference sequence). The V gene end was trimmed by 1 base and the J gene end by 3 bases; junction bases not matched to a gene: 0. The CDR3 totals 14 residues. The CDR3 here is CASSQGDRGYEQYF. As DNA, the CDR3 is TGTGCCAGCAGCCAAGGGGACAGGGGCTACGAGCAGTACTTC.

The gene calls are TRBV20-1 and TRBJ2-7; a possible D gene is TRBD2 (6 bases). V was cut by 2 bases and J by 7 bases, with 15 bases left in between. CDR1 is DFQATT and CDR2 is SNEGSKA in the germline V gene (reference sequence). CDR3 length: 13 residues. CDR3 nucleotides: TGCAGTGCTAGACACCCCGGGAGAAAGGAGCAGTACGTC. Protein sequence: CSARHPGRKEQYV.

This clonotype has only a few counts. The chain carries TRBV19 and TRBJ1-4; no clear D gene. CDR3 size: 17 residues. Germline CDR1 LNHDA, CDR2 SQIVND (reference sequence). V gave up 9 bases and J gave up 0 bases, with 20 bases separating them. The CDR3 protein is CASGPGPLAATNEKLFF. The CDR3 bases are TGTGCCAGCGGACCCGGGCCGCTCGCTGCAACTAATGAAAAACTGTTTTTT.

The gene calls are TRBV6-1 and TRBJ2-1; tentative D call: TRBD1 (6 bases). The CDR3 covers 15 residues. The germline V and J ends were trimmed by 6 bases and 8 bases, with 20 bases remaining between them. From germline, CDR1 is MNHNS and CDR2 SASEGT. DNA for the CDR3: TGTGCCAGCAGGGGGGCCTCCGGGACCTCTTATGAGCAGTTCTTC. It translates to CASRGASGTSYEQFF.

This clonotype appeared a few times. The chain links TRBV7-9 to TRBJ2-1; maybe TRBD2 (6 bases). V lost 5 bases and J lost 2, with 10 bases in between. CDR3 length: 14 amino acids. The germline gives CDR1 SEHNR, CDR2 FQNEAQ (reference sequence). The CDR3 region has the DNA TGTGCCAGCAGCGGCGGGGTTACCTACAATGAGCAGTTCTTC. It encodes CASSGGVTYNEQFF.

This clonotype was observed a few times. The chain carries TRBV9 and TRBJ2-1; D is perhaps TRBD1 or TRBD2 (6 bases each). The CDR3 runs 14 residues. V gave up 9 bases and J gave up 0 bases, with 13 bases separating them. In germline, CDR1 is SGDLS, CDR2 YYNGEE. The CDR3 coding sequence is TGTGCCACCGGGGGCGGACGCTCCTACAATGAGCAGTTCTTC. This sequence encodes CATGGGRSYNEQFF.

This clonotype came up many times. This chain links TRBV5-1 with TRBJ2-7; 14 bases map to TRBD2. Losses at the gene ends were 0 bases for V and 2 bases for J; bases not matched to a gene: 7. CDR3 length: 18 amino acids. Germline CDR1 reads SGHRS; CDR2 reads YFSETQ. This CDR3 reads CASSLATSGRARAYEQYF. The CDR3 coding sequence is TGCGCCAGCAGCTTGGCGACTAGCGGGAGGGCCAGGGCCTACGAGCAGTACTTC.

This clonotype was recorded many times. The chain joins TRBV12-3 or TRBV12-4 to TRBJ1-1; a possible D gene is TRBD1 (5 bases). The ends were cut back, 2 bases at V and 5 bases at J, with 12 bases in the middle. The length of the CDR3 is 14 residues. The DNA for the CDR3 is TGTGCCAGCAGTTTAAACCAGGGTGGGACTGAAGCTTTCTTT. The encoded protein is CASSLNQGGTEAFF.

The chain recombines TRBV7-3 with TRBJ1-3, with D maybe TRBD1 (5 bases). V gave up 7 bases and J gave up 1 base, with 14 bases separating them. The CDR3 totals 15 residues. Germline lookup yields CDR1 SGHTA and CDR2 FQGTGA. CDR3 in amino acids: CASTPGTPSGNTIYF. The CDR3 DNA is TGTGCCAGCACCCCAGGGACGCCGTCTGGAAACACCATATATTTT.

This clonotype was counted at least ten times. The genes are TRBV18 and TRBJ2-7; TRBD2 might be the D (7 bases). Germline V gene sequence: CDR1 KGHSH, CDR2 LQKENI. The CDR3 has 13 residues. V was pared by 5 bases and J by 3 bases, with 11 bases between. The CDR3 nucleotides read TGTGCCAGCTCAGCGGGGGCCGGCTACGAGCAGTACTTC. It is translated as CASSAGAGYEQYF.

The sample holds a few counts of this clonotype. The chain employs TRBV5-5 and TRBJ1-6; 9 positions match TRBD1. V lost 0 bases to trimming and J lost 9 bases; unmatched junction nucleotides: 4. The CDR3 is made up of 15 amino acids. From germline, CDR1 is SGHKS and CDR2 YYEKEE (reference sequence). CDR3 bases: TGTGCCAGCAGCTTGGCAATGACAGGGGGTTCACCCCTCCACTTT. Translation: CASSLAMTGGSPLHF.